This T cell receptor (beta chain) was sequenced for a study of T cells expressing NK-cell markers. For the study at large: In sorted CD3+CD56+NKG2C+, CD3+CD56+NKG2C- and CD3+CD56-NKG2C+ T cells, TCR beta repertoires were obtained. The eight sequenced donors comprised seven who were HCMV-seropositive and one who was seronegative.

Regarding this clonotype: Its antigen is not known.

General observations from the study: More than five donors had dominant NKG2C+ clonotypes that comprised about 1.0-7.5% of their CD8+ T cells. These clonotypes, the leaders elsewhere, also led the CD3+CD56-NKG2C+ fraction in several donors.

With the 5' RACE reads reprocessed, TCRdb shows one record per CDR3 protein and no DNA. The data include hundreds of thousands of distinct CDR3 sequences; the top ten clones carry 7.3%. CDR1 is SGHAT and CDR2 is FQNNGV in the germline V gene. The CDR3 extends over 19 amino acids. This chain links TRBV11-2 with TRBJ2-5; there is no DNA to check the TCRdb D call of TRBD2. This clonotype was obtained from a woman aged 18-70 years in good health. The sequenced sample consisted of blood T cells: a sorted CD56 or NKG2C T cell subset, CD4+ or CD8+ T cells, or bulk PBMC T cells (not recorded which). The CDR3 here is CASSFGTSGGGLGQETQYF. Looking up the rest from reference TRBV11-2 and TRBJ2-5 gives the full variable domain: EAGVAQSPRYKIIEKRQSVAFWCNPISGHATLYWYQQILGQGPKLLIQFQNNGVVDDSQLPKDRFSAERLKGVDSTLKIQPAKLEDSAVYLCASSFGTSGGGLGQETQYFGPGTRLLVL.